Detailed here is one T cell receptor (beta chain). Its antigen remains unidentified. The data are from a study of T cell repertoires in cytomegalovirus infection. In the study overall: Recently identified HLA-C-restricted and well-studied HLA-B-restricted CMV epitopes were used.

The length of the CDR3 is 14 residues. The germline V gene has CDR1 MNHNY and CDR2 SVGAGI (reference sequence). V was shortened by 5 bases and J by 5 bases, with 15 bases between the two germline ends. General study results and limits: HLA-C-restricted CMV-specific TCR beta clonotypes were dominant in the ex vivo response.

TCRdb analysed the reads with MiXCR anew, one entry per CDR3 protein. Of fewer than 200,000 distinct CDR3 sequences detected, 20% to 25% appear once; the ten largest clones hold roughly 25%. The input for sequencing was CD8+ T cells from cultured PBMCs, taken from culture after CMV antigen stimulation. This chain joins TRBV6-6 and TRBJ2-5, with D perhaps matching TRBD1 (6 bases). The sequence derives from a human donor in good health (CMV status not recorded). Some clones in this sample may be carry-over from other donors' samples. This CDR3 reads CASSPNRAMETQYF. CDR3 coding DNA: TGTGCCAGCAGTCCAAACAGGGCTATGGAGACCCAGTACTTC.